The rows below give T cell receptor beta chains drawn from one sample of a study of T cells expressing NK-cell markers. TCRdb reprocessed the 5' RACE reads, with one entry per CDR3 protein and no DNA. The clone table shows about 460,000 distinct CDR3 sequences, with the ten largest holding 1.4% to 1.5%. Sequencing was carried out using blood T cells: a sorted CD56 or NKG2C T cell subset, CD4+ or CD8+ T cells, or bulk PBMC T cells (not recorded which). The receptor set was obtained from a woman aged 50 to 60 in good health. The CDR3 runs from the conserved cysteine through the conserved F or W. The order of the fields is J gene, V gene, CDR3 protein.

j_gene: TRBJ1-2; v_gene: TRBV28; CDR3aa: CASSFGTVANYGYTF
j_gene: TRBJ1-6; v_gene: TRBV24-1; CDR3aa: CATSLREISYNSPLHF
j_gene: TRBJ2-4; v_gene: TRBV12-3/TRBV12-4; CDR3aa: CASRLAGAKNIQYF
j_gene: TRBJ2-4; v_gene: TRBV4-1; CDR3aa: CASSQDGAGLAKNIQYF
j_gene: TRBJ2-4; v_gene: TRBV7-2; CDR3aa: CASTLYGLGGLAKNIQYF
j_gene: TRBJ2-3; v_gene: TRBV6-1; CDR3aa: CASRRLPADTQYF
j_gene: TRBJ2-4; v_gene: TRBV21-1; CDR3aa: CASSKHTFIAKNIQYF
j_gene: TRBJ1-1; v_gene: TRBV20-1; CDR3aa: CSAADSRNTEAFF
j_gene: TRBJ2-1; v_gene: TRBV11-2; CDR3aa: CASSQTSGSNNEQFF
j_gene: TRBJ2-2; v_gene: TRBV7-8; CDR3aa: CASSPGSGSDTGELFF
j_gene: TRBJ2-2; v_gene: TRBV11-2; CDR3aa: CASSLEASGRVGELFF
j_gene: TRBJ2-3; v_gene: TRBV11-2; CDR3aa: CASSLGRGLEDTQYF
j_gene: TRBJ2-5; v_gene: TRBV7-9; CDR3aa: CASSLRVGVFPQETQYF
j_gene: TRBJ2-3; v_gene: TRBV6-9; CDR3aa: CASSYRSSWDTQYF
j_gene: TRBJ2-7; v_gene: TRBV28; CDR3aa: CASTIPRGGSYEQYF
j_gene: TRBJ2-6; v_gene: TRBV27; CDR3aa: CASSGLTSGANVLTF
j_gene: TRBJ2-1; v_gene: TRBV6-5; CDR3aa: CASTPKLAVAYNEQFF
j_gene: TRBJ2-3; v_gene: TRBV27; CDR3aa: CASSLLSSGAADTQYF
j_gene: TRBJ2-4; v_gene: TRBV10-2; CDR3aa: CASSDGGGRWEASSGNIQYF
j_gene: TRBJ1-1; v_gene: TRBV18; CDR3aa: CASSPTKQANTEAFF
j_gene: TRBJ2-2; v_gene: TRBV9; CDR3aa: CASSVELFSGSYTGELFF
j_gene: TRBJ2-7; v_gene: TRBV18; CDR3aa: CASSPGPGYEQYF
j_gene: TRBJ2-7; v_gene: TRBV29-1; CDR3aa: CSATSASYEQYF
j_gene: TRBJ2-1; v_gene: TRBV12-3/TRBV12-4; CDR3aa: CASSLAGPNRFF
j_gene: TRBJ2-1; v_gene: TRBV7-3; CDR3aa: CASSSAQMGPGLSGEQFF
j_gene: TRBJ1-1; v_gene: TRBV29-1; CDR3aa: CSVPEVGLDAFF
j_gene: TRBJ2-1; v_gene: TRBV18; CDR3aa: CASSPLGLAGGSSYNEQFF
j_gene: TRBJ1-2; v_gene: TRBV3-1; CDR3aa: CASSQRTGTGFGYTF
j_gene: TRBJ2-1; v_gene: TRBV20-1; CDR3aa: CSARAGNNGQFF
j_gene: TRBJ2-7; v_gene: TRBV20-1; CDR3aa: CSAISGQTLSYEQYF
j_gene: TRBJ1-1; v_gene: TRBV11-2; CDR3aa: CASSFLRTVNTEAFF
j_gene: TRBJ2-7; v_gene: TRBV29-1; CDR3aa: CSVEGMRGDEQYF
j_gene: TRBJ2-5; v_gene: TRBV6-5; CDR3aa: CASSRRSTGKGETQYF
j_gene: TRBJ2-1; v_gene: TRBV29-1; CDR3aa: CSVDLRDPYSITEDNEQFF
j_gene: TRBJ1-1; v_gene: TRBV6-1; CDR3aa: CASSPTQHTEAFF
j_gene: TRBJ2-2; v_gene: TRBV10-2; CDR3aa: CASSELAGNTGELFF
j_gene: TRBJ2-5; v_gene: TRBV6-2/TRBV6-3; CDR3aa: CAGTGPPWETQYF